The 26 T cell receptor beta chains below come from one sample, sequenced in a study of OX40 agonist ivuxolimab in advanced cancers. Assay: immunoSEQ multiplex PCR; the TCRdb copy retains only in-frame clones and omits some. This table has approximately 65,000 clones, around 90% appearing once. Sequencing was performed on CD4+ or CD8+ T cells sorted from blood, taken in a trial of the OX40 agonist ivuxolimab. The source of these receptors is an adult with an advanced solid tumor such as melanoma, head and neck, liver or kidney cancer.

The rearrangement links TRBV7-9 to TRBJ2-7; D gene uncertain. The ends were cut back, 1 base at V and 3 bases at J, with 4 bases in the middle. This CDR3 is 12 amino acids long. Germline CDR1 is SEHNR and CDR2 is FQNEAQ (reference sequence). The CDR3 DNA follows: TGTGCCAGCAGCTTAGACTACTACGAGCAGTACTTC. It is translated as CASSLDYYEQYF.

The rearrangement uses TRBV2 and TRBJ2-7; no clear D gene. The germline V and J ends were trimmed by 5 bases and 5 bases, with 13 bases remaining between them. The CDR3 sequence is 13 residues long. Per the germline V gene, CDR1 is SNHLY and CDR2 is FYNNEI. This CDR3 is CASSWAERDEQYF. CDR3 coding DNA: TGTGCCAGCAGTTGGGCAGAAAGGGACGAGCAGTACTTC.

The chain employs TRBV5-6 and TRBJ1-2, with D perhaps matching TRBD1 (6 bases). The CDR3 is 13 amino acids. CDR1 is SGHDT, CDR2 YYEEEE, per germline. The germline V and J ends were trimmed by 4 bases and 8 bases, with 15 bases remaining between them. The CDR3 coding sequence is TGTGCCAGCAGCCCACAGGGTCTGAGAGGCTACACCTTC. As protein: CASSPQGLRGYTF.

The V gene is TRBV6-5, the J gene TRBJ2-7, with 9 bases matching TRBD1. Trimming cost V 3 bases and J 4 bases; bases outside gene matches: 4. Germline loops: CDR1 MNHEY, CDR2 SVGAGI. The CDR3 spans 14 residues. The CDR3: CASSYKTGGYEQYF. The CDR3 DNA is TGTGCCAGCAGTTATAAGACAGGGGGTTACGAGCAGTACTTC.

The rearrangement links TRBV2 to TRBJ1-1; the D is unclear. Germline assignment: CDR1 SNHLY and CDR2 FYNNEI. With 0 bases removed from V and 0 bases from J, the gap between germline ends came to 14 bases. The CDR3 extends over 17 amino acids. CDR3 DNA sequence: TGTGCCAGCAGTGAAGCGCTAGGCAGTTTAATGAACACTGAAGCTTTCTTT. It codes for CASSEALGSLMNTEAFF.

In nucleotides, the CDR3 is TGTGCCAGCACTTCGCCGGGGGGCTTTGGTGGGGCCAACGTCCTGACTTTC. As protein: CASTSPGGFGGANVLTF. The rearrangement joins TRBV27 to TRBJ2-6, with a tentative D call TRBD2 (7 bases). V gave up 7 bases and J gave up 3 bases, with 19 bases separating them. The germline V gene has CDR1 MNHEY and CDR2 SMNVEV (reference sequence). This CDR3 has 17 residues.

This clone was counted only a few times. The CDR3 coding sequence is TGTGCCAGCAGCTTAACGGGACACCCGGACAATGAGCAGTTCTTC. It is translated as CASSLTGHPDNEQFF. The J gene is TRBJ2-1, the V gene TRBV7-9; D is possibly TRBD1 (6 bases). The germline V and J ends were trimmed by 2 bases and 5 bases, with 13 bases remaining between them. Germline V gene lookup returns CDR1 SEHNR and CDR2 FQNEAQ (reference sequence). The CDR3 contains 15 residues.

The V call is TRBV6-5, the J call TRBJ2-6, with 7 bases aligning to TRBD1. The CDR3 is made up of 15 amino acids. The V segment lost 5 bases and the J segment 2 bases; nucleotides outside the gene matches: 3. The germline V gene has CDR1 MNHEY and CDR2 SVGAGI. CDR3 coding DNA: TGTGCCAGCAGTCACAGGGGTGCTGGGGCCAACGTCCTGACTTTC. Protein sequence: CASSHRGAGANVLTF.

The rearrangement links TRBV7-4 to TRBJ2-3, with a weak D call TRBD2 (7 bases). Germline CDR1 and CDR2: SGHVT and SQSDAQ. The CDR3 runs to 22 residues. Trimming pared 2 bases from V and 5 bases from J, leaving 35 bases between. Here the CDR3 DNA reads TGTGCCAGCAGCTTATCACGCACGGGTCTCCACCTCAAAAGGGGGGGTGTAGATACGCAGTATTTT. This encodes CASSLSRTGLHLKRGGVDTQYF. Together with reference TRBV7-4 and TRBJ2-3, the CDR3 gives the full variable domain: GAGVSQSPRYKVAKRGRDVALRCDSISGHVTLYWYRQTLGQGSEVLTYSQSDAQRDKSGRPSGRFSAERPERSVSTLKIQRTEQGDSAVYLCASSLSRTGLHLKRGGVDTQYFGPGTRLTVL.

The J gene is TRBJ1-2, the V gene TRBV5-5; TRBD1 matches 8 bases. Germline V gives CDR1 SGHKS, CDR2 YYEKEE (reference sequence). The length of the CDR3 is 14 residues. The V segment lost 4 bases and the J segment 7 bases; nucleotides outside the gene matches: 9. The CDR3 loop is CASSQGTGRVGYTF. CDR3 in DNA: TGTGCCAGCAGCCAGGGGACAGGAAGGGTTGGCTACACCTTC.

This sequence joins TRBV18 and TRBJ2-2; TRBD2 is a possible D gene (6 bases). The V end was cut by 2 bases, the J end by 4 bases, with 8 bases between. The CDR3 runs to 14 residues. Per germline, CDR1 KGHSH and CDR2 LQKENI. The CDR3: CASSPGGGTGELFF. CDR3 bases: TGTGCCAGCTCACCAGGGGGAGGCACCGGGGAGCTGTTTTTT.

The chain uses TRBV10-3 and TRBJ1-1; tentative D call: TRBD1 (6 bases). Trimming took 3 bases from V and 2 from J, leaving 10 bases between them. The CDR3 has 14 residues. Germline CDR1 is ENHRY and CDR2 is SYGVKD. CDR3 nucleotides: TGTGCCATCAGTGAAGGGGGGGCCAACACTGAAGCTTTCTTT. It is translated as CAISEGGANTEAFF.

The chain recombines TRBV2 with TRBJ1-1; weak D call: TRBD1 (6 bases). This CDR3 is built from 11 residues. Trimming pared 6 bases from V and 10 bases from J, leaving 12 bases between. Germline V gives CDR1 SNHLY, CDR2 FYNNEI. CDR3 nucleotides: TGTGCCAGCAGCGAGGGGGTTGGAGCTTTCTTT. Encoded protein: CASSEGVGAFF.

CDR3 residues: CASSPPVGGYTF. DNA of the CDR3: TGTGCCAGCAGCCCCCCGGTGGGAGGCTACACCTTC. This chain links TRBV7-9 with TRBJ1-2; D is unclear. The CDR3 spans 12 residues. Trimming pared 5 bases from V and 8 bases from J, leaving 12 bases between. Germline loops: CDR1 SEHNR, CDR2 FQNEAQ (reference sequence).

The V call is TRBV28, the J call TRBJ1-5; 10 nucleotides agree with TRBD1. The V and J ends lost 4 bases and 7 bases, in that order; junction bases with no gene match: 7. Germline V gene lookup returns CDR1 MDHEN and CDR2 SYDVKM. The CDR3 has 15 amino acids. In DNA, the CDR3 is TGTGCCAGCAGTTCCCCCGGGACAGGGGAACAGCCCCAGCATTTT. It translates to CASSSPGTGEQPQHF.

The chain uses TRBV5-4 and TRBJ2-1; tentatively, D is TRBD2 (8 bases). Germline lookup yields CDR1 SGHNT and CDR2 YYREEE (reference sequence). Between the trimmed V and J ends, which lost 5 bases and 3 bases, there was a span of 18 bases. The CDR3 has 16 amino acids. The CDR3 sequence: CASSLGGGRLYNEQFF. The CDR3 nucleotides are TGTGCCAGCAGTCTAGGGGGCGGGAGGCTCTACAATGAGCAGTTCTTC. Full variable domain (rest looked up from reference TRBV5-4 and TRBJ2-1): ETGVTQSPTHLIKTRGQQVTLRCSSQSGHNTVSWYQQALGQGPQFIFQYYREEENGRGNFPPRFSGLQFPNYSSELNVNALELDDSALYLCASSLGGGRLYNEQFFGPGTRLTVL.

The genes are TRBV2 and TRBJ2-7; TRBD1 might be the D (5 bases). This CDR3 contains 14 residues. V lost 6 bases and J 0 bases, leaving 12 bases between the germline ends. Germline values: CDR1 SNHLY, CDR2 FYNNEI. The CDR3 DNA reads TGTGCCAGCAGGTTTCAGGGAAACTCCTACGAGCAGTACTTC. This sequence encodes CASRFQGNSYEQYF. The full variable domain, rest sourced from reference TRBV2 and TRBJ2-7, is EPEVTQTPSHQVTQMGQEVILRCVPISNHLYFYWYRQILGQKVEFLVSFYNNEISEKSEIFDDQFSVERPDGSNFTLKIRSTKLEDSAMYFCASRFQGNSYEQYFGPGTRLTVT.

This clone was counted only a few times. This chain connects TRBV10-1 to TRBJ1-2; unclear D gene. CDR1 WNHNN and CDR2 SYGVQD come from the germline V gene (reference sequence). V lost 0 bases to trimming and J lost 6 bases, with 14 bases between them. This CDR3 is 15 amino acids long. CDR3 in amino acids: CASSESGFLGHGYTF. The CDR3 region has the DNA TGCGCCAGCAGTGAGTCCGGGTTCTTAGGACATGGCTACACCTTC.

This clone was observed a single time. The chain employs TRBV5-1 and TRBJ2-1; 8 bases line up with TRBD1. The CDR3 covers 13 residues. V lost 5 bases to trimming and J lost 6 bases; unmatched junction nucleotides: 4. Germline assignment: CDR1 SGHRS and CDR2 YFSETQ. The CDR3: CASRGTGGNEQFF. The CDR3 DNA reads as TGCGCCAGCAGGGGAACAGGGGGCAATGAGCAGTTCTTC.

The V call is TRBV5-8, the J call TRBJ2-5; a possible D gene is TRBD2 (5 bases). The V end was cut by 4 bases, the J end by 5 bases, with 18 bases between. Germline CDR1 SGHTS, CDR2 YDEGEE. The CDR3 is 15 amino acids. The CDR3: CASSRGALLVETQYF. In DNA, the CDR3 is TGTGCCAGCAGCCGGGGAGCACTACTCGTCGAGACCCAGTACTTC. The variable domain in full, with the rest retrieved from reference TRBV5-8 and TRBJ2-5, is EAGVTQSPTHLIKTRGQQATLRCSPISGHTSVYWYQQALGLGLQFLLWYDEGEERNRGNFPPRFSGRQFPNYSSELNVNALELEDSALYLCASSRGALLVETQYFGPGTRLLVL.

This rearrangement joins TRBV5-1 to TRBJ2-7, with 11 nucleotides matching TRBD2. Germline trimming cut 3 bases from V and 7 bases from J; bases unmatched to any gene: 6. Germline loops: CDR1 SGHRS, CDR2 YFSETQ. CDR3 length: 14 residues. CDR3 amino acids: CASSSSGGQKEQYF. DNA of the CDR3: TGCGCCAGCAGCTCTAGCGGGGGGCAGAAAGAGCAGTACTTC.

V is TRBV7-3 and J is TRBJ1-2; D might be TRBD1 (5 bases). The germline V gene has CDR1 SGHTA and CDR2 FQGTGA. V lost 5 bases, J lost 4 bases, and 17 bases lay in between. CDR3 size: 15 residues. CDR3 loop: CASSTSPPGGYGYTF. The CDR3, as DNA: TGTGCCAGCAGCACCTCCCCGCCGGGGGGCTATGGCTACACCTTC. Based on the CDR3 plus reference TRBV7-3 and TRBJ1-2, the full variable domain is GAGVSQTPSNKVTEKGKYVELRCDPISGHTALYWYRQSLGQGPEFLIYFQGTGAADDSGLPNDRFFAVRPEGSVSTLKIQRTERGDSAVYLCASSTSPPGGYGYTFGSGTRLTVV.

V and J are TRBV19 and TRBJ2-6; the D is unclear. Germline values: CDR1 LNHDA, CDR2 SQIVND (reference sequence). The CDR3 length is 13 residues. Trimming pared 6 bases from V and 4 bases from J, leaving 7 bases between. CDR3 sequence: CASSPRGANVLTF. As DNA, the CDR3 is TGTGCCAGTAGCCCCCGGGGGGCCAACGTCCTGACTTTC.

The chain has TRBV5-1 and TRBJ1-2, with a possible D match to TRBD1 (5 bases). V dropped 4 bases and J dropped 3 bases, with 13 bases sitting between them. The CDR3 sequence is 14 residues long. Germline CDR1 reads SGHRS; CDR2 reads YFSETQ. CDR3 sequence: CASSRTDRYYGYTF. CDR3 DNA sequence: TGCGCCAGCAGCAGGACTGACAGATACTATGGCTACACCTTC.

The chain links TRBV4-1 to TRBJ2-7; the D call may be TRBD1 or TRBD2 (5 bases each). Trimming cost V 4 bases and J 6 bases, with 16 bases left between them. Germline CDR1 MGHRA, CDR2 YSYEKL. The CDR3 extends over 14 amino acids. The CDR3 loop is CASSLYSGRFEQYF. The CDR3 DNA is TGCGCCAGCAGCCTTTATTCGGGGCGATTCGAGCAGTACTTC.

The CDR3 here is CASSPNGELGYGYTF. The DNA of the CDR3 is TGCGCCAGCAGCCCCAATGGGGAATTGGGCTATGGCTACACCTTC. The chain joins TRBV5-1 to TRBJ1-2; D ambiguous. CDR1 and CDR2 from the germline V gene are SGHRS and YFSETQ. The CDR3 runs to 15 residues. The V end was cut by 4 bases, the J end by 4 bases, with 17 bases between.